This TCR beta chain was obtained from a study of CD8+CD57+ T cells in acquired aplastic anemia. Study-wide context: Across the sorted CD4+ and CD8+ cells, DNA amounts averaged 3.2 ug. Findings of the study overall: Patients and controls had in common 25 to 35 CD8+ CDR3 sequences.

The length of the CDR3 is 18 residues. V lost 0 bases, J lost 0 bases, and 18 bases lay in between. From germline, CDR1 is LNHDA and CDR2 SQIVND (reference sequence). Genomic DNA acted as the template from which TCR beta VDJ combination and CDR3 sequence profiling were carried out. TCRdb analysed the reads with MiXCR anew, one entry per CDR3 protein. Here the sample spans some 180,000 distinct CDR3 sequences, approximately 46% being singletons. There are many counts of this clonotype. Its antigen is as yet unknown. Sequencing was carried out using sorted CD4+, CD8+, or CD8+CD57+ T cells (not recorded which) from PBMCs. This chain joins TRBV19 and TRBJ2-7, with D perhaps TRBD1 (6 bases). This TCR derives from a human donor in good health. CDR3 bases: TGTGCCAGTAGTATAGATCTACAAACAGGGAAGGACTCCTACGAGCAGTACTTC. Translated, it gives CASSIDLQTGKDSYEQYF.